Each of the 8 T cell receptor beta chains below was sequenced from the same sample in a study of blood T cell repertoires in COVID-19. The table came from immunoSEQ multiplex PCR; TCRdb's copy has only in-frame clones and leaves some out. Of approximately 280,000 clones listed, 85% are singletons. The sequenced sample consisted of PBMCs or T cells enriched from blood (not recorded which). The receptors come from a woman aged 45-65 years who had recovered from COVID-19.

The chain carries TRBV11-2 and TRBJ1-6; TRBD1 is a possible D gene (6 bases). CDR1 is SGHAT, CDR2 FQNNGV, per germline. This CDR3 comprises 14 residues. V shed 8 bases and J shed 7 bases, with 15 bases lying between them. The CDR3 DNA sequence: TGTGCCAGCGGGGGGGCAGAAGTCAATTCACCCCTCCACTTT. Its translation: CASGGAEVNSPLHF.

The chain combines TRBV18 with TRBJ1-5, with 9 nucleotides matching TRBD1. Trimming took 3 bases from V and 6 from J; bases not matched to a gene: 6. Germline V gene sequence: CDR1 KGHSH, CDR2 LQKENI. This CDR3 has 15 residues. This CDR3 is CASSPTGTGIQPQHF. The CDR3 nucleotides are TGTGCCAGCTCACCTACCGGGACAGGGATTCAGCCCCAGCATTTT.

The V and J genes are TRBV30 and TRBJ2-2; 9 bases fit TRBD1. Trimming took 5 bases from V and 6 from J; bases not matched to a gene: 7. The CDR3 spans 14 residues. CDR1 and CDR2 from the germline V gene are GTSNPN and SVGIG (reference sequence). CDR3 sequence (DNA): TGTGCCTGGGCGGGGACAGGGCCGGCCGGGGAGCTGTTTTTT. Residues: CAWAGTGPAGELFF.

In its sample, this clone was seen many times. The V call is TRBV9, the J call TRBJ2-2; the match to TRBD1 covers 10 bases. Looked up from germline, CDR1 is SGDLS and CDR2 is YYNGEE. The length of the CDR3 is 17 residues. Trimming removed 5 bases from V and 7 bases from J; junction bases left unmatched: 14. The CDR3 loop reads CASSSQNPGQGNGELFF. CDR3 bases: TGTGCCAGCAGTTCTCAAAACCCGGGACAGGGGAACGGGGAGCTGTTTTTT.

The J gene is TRBJ1-3, the V gene TRBV19; D unclear. Germline CDR1 LNHDA, CDR2 SQIVND (reference sequence). The CDR3 is 17 residues long. V dropped 5 bases and J dropped 9 bases, with 26 bases sitting between them. Here the CDR3 reads CASSLLGWTPQKITIYF. CDR3 in DNA: TGTGCCAGTAGTCTTCTAGGATGGACTCCCCAAAAGATCACCATATATTTT.

The rearrangement uses TRBV24-1 and TRBJ2-1; 7 bases fit TRBD2. CDR3 size: 19 residues. CDR1 is KGHDR and CDR2 is SFDVKD in the germline V gene. V gave up 5 bases and J gave up 0 bases; unmatched junction bases: 15. The CDR3 DNA reads TGTGCCACCAGTGGGGGGGAGGGGCGGACGGCGGTCTCCTACAATGAGCAGTTCTTC. It specifies CATSGGEGRTAVSYNEQFF.

The chain couples TRBV24-1 to TRBJ1-2; D possibly corresponds to TRBD1 (6 bases). Germline V gene data show CDR1 as KGHDR and CDR2 as SFDVKD. Deletions cut 11 bases from V and 4 bases from J, with 13 bases between. The CDR3 has 12 amino acids. In DNA, the CDR3 is TGTGCCATCTCGGACAGCCTCTATGGCTACACCTTC. Translating it yields CAISDSLYGYTF.

The chain is built from TRBV9 and TRBJ1-4; D remains ambiguous. V lost 3 bases and J lost 7, with 13 bases in between. This CDR3 spans 14 amino acids. Germline values: CDR1 SGDLS, CDR2 YYNGEE. DNA of the CDR3: TGTGCCAGCAGCGGTAGCTCCCAAGGTGAAAAACTGTTTTTT. Its protein is CASSGSSQGEKLFF.